Sequencing of this T cell receptor (beta chain) was carried out in a study of spatial heterogeneity in lung cancer (dated by TCRdb to the late 2010s). As for the study more broadly: Beta-chain transcripts were consistently detected in greater numbers than alpha-chain transcripts, which likely reflects a higher abundance of beta-chain transcripts. In tumor regions, TCR transcript counts showed a strong correlation with a T cell transcriptional module score from matched bulk RNA-seq. In the raw uncorrected reads, each unique combination of TCR and UMI appeared more than ten times on average. In non-small cell lung cancer, the study quantitatively compared TCR alpha and beta repertoires across several tumor regions, matched nontumor lung, and blood. TCR repertoire features were related to nonsynonymous mutation counts determined by whole-exome sequencing of tumor tissue. Both alpha and beta chains were TCR-sequenced in approximately 200 tumor regions, about 69 matched nontumor lung samples and 56 PBMC samples obtained at surgery. Broad study findings and their caveats: The count of ubiquitous expanded TCRs correlated with the count of ubiquitous nonsynonymous mutations, and the count of regional expanded TCRs correlated with the count of regional nonsynonymous mutations. Additional single-cell paired TCR alpha and beta sequencing was considered necessary to confirm, at a functional level, the hypothesis that regional TCRs recognize regional mutations. The tumor nonsynonymous mutation count correlated with the number of expanded alpha and beta TCRs within the tumor. TCR-seq was estimated to cover only roughly 7% of tumor T cells for alpha chains and approximately 12% for beta chains.

The junction carries 12 bases between V and J, which are trimmed by 5 bases and 4 bases respectively. Reading the germline V gene gives CDR1 SGHTA and CDR2 FQGNSA. From the cysteine up to the phenylalanine, the CDR3 has a length of 13 residues. The only DNA kept is the CDR3, 39 bases in frame from the first base. The library was generated by 5' RACE. Sequencing took place on a NextSeq 500. The TCR library protocol attached a unique molecular identifier to each TCR cDNA molecule to allow correction of PCR and sequencing errors. Concerning the study's data processing: Decombinator tools were used for TCR identification, UMI-based error correction and CDR3 extraction. TCRs above a frequency of 2 per 1,000, corresponding to the top 1% of the tumor frequency distribution, were defined as expanded. Expanded tumor TCRs statistically deemed absent (corrected P<0.05) from at least one tumor region were classed as regional, and all other expanded tumor TCRs were classed as ubiquitous. Each repertoire was subsampled 100 times to 5,000 TCRs, after which Renyi diversity was computed with the R vegan package. CDR3 similarity networks were built from amino acid triplet string-kernel similarity, connecting CDR3s with pairwise similarity above 0.82. TCRdb ran its own pipeline on the public reads, namely fastp trimming at Q25 and MiXCR clone calling, and kept in-frame beta chains. Entries that share a CDR3 protein sequence are merged under the most common genes and DNA. It is TCRdb's table, rather than the study itself, that gives the V and J calls and clone size. A total of under 20,000 distinct CDR3 sequences appear in this sample, about 6.1% of them only once. The ten most abundant clones make up 10% to 13% of the sample.

Reading the label with the study, this specimen's time point is: sample taken at primary tumor resection. Donors were 72 patients with early-stage, untreated non-small cell lung cancer from the lung TRACERx cohort. Whole RNA extracted from tumor and nontumor lung tissue, or from cryopreserved PBMC samples, was used for TCR sequencing without cell sorting. Patients were selected for TCR sequencing only if sufficient RNA was available from at least two tumor regions. Before selection, tumor and adjacent nontumor lung specimens were reviewed by a lung pathologist. This clonotype was observed many times. The antigen it binds to is not known. No clone much larger than this one lies a single base away; base qualities are absent. This beta chain is a stray sequence in a library constructed for alpha chains; its clone size is not meaningful.

Specimen: lung tumor tissue, collected at surgery. Recombination linked TRBV7-2 to TRBJ2-7; the D gene assignment is ambiguous. This clonotype was sampled from a female donor with early-stage non-small cell lung cancer. CDR3 reads: CASSLGLGYEQYF. At the DNA level, the sequence is TGTGCCAGCAGCCTGGGTCTAGGTTACGAGCAGTACTTC.